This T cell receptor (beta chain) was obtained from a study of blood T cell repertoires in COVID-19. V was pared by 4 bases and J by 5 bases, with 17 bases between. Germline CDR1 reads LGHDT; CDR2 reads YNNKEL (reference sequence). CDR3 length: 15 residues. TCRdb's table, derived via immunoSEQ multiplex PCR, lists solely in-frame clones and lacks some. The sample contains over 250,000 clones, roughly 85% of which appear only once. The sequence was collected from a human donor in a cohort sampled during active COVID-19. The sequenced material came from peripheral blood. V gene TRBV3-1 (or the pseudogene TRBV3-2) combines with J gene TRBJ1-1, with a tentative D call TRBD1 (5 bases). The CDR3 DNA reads TGTGCCAGCAGCCCCTGGAGCCGGGGGGGTACTGAAGCTTTCTTT. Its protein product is CASSPWSRGGTEAFF.